This passage covers 21 T cell receptor beta chains from one sample sequenced in a study of T cells in localized non-small cell lung cancer. Generated by immunoSEQ multiplex PCR, the TCRdb table keeps only in-frame clones and is missing some. The table lists approximately 11,000 clones, 90% to 95% of them singletons. The sample in question was peripheral blood, obtained before any cancer treatment. The receptor set was obtained from a male donor aged 60 or over with stage III lung adenocarcinoma.

This sequence joins TRBV5-1 and TRBJ2-5; 8 nucleotides match TRBD1. The CDR3 sequence is 14 residues long. With 5 bases clipped from V and 5 bases from J, the junction kept 8 bases outside the gene matches. Germline lookup yields CDR1 SGHRS and CDR2 YFSETQ. The CDR3 loop is CASRSTGARETQYF. The CDR3 nucleotides read TGCGCCAGCAGATCGACAGGGGCAAGGGAGACCCAGTACTTC. The full variable domain, completed using reference TRBV5-1 and TRBJ2-5, is KAGVTQTPRYLIKTRGQQVTLSCSPISGHRSVSWYQQTPGQGLQFLFEYFSETQRNKGNFPGRFSGRQFSNSRSEMNVSTLELGDSALYLCASRSTGARETQYFGPGTRLLVL.

The chain carries TRBV19 and TRBJ1-4, with D possibly matching TRBD1 (5 bases). CDR1 is LNHDA, CDR2 SQIVND, per germline (reference sequence). This CDR3 is 16 amino acids long. V shed 7 bases and J shed 0 bases, with 15 bases lying between them. The CDR3 DNA reads as TGTGCCAGTACGAGGAGGGGAGGAGCAACTAATGAAAAACTGTTTTTT. It is translated as CASTRRGGATNEKLFF.

The table lists this clone with a few counts. J is TRBJ2-5 and V is TRBV7-2; 13 bases match TRBD2. Trimming removed 3 bases from V and 6 bases from J; junction bases left unmatched: 7. The CDR3 totals 16 residues. The germline V gene encodes CDR1 SGHTA and CDR2 FQGNSA. CDR3: CASSFPRTSGRKTQYF. CDR3 DNA sequence: TGTGCCAGCAGCTTTCCCCGGACTAGCGGGAGAAAGACCCAGTACTTC.

J is TRBJ2-1 and V is TRBV5-1, with TRBD2 matching 15 bases. J was trimmed by 1 base and V by 2 bases; bases with no gene match: 4. There are 18 residues in the CDR3. From germline, CDR1 is SGHRS and CDR2 YFSETQ. The CDR3 sequence: CASSFGLAGGTSYNEQFF. In DNA, the CDR3 is TGCGCCAGCAGCTTCGGACTAGCGGGAGGGACGTCCTACAATGAGCAGTTCTTC.

This clone was recorded once. The chain has TRBV4-2 and TRBJ2-1, with D unresolved. The V end lost 3 bases, the J end lost 3 bases, and 15 bases lay between the germline ends. Germline V gene lookup returns CDR1 LGHNA and CDR2 YNFKEQ. CDR3 size: 16 residues. The CDR3: CASSQGVEVNYNEQFF. The CDR3 DNA sequence: TGTGCCAGCAGCCAGGGTGTAGAGGTTAACTACAATGAGCAGTTCTTC.

As concerns this clone: One end of the junction does not line up with germline, which may come from a read error. This chain uses TRBV14 with TRBJ2-2; D perhaps matches TRBD2 (7 bases). The germline V gene has CDR1 SGHDN and CDR2 FVKESK. The CDR3 contains 17 residues. CDR3 DNA sequence: TGTGCCAGCAGCCAAGATGGTGGGGGGGCGAAGACCGGGGAGCTGTTTTTT. The encoded protein is CASSQDGGGAKTGELFF.

The chain recombines TRBV7-8 with TRBJ2-2; a possible D gene is TRBD1 (5 bases). CDR3 size: 16 residues. Germline V lookup: CDR1 SGHVS, CDR2 FQNEAQ. The V end lost 3 bases, the J end lost 1 base, and 12 bases lay between the germline ends. The CDR3 coding sequence is TGTGCCAGCAGCTTGGGGCGCAGGGAGAACACCGGGGAGCTGTTTTTT. The encoded protein is CASSLGRRENTGELFF.

The rearrangement joins TRBV2 to TRBJ1-5, with a tentative D call TRBD1 (5 bases). Trimming pared 5 bases from V and 6 bases from J, leaving 14 bases between. CDR1 SNHLY and CDR2 FYNNEI come from the germline V gene. The CDR3 spans 14 residues. CDR3 residues: CASSSQGMAQPQHF. CDR3 nucleotide sequence: TGTGCCAGCAGTAGTCAGGGAATGGCTCAGCCCCAGCATTTT.

The chain recombines TRBV28 with TRBJ1-2; D is unclear. The CDR3 covers 12 residues. The germline gives CDR1 MDHEN, CDR2 SYDVKM. V lost 5 bases and J lost 9, with 13 bases in between. The CDR3 spells CASSETQIRYTF. CDR3 nucleotide sequence: TGTGCCAGCAGTGAGACTCAAATACGCTACACCTTC.

The J gene is TRBJ2-2, the V gene TRBV5-4; 11 positions match TRBD2. Per germline, CDR1 SGHNT and CDR2 YYREEE (reference sequence). V dropped 4 bases and J dropped 5; count of bases not matched to a gene: 4. This CDR3 has 15 residues. Here the CDR3 DNA reads TGTGCCAGCAGCACTAGCGGGAGAGGGACCGGGGAGCTGTTTTTT. Residues: CASSTSGRGTGELFF.

J is TRBJ2-6 and V is TRBV5-1; perhaps D is TRBD1 or TRBD2 (6 bases each). Germline CDR1 reads SGHRS; CDR2 reads YFSETQ. Trimming removed 4 bases at V and 4 bases at J, with 12 bases between. This CDR3 is built from 15 residues. CDR3: CASSPGGAGANVLTF. In DNA, the CDR3 is TGCGCCAGCAGCCCCGGGGGCGCCGGGGCCAACGTCCTGACTTTC. The entire variable domain, with the rest obtained from reference TRBV5-1 and TRBJ2-6, is as follows: KAGVTQTPRYLIKTRGQQVTLSCSPISGHRSVSWYQQTPGQGLQFLFEYFSETQRNKGNFPGRFSGRQFSNSRSEMNVSTLELGDSALYLCASSPGGAGANVLTFGAGSRLTVL.

This chain links TRBV29-1 with TRBJ2-7; 10 bases fit TRBD1. Germline CDR1 SQVTM, CDR2 ANQGSEA. V was pared by 6 bases and J by 1 base, with 9 bases of the junction left unmatched. This CDR3 has 15 residues. The CDR3: CSVLTGGLFSYEQYF. CDR3 DNA sequence: TGCAGCGTCCTGACAGGGGGCTTGTTTTCCTACGAGCAGTACTTC.

The chain combines TRBV19 with TRBJ1-5, with D perhaps matching TRBD1 (5 bases). The germline V gene encodes CDR1 LNHDA and CDR2 SQIVND (reference sequence). The CDR3 loop spans 17 amino acids. V was trimmed by 6 bases and J by 0 bases, leaving 18 bases between them. Written as DNA, the CDR3 is TGTGCCAGTAGCAGACCGTCTCAGGGTTATAGCAATCAGCCCCAGCATTTT. Its translation is CASSRPSQGYSNQPQHF.

V and J are TRBV19 and TRBJ2-2; 9 positions agree with TRBD1. With V trimmed by 5 bases and J by 3 bases, 4 bases remained unmatched. The CDR3 length is 15 residues. Germline V gives CDR1 LNHDA, CDR2 SQIVND (reference sequence). CDR3 DNA: TGTGCCAGTAGTCCACAGGGGGCGCACACCGGGGAGCTGTTTTTT. Translation gives CASSPQGAHTGELFF.

V and J are TRBV19 and TRBJ2-1; a possible D gene is TRBD2 (6 bases). The CDR3 totals 13 residues. Germline CDR1 LNHDA, CDR2 SQIVND (reference sequence). Trimming took off 6 bases at V and 6 bases at J, with 12 bases between the two ends. The CDR3 loop is CASSGSTGNEQFF. Written as DNA, the CDR3 is TGTGCCAGTAGCGGGAGTACAGGCAATGAGCAGTTCTTC.

The chain joins TRBV7-9 to TRBJ2-1; 8 positions agree with TRBD2. With 6 bases clipped from V and 6 bases from J, the junction kept 10 bases outside the gene matches. CDR1 is SEHNR, CDR2 FQNEAQ, per germline (reference sequence). The CDR3 sequence is 15 residues long. The CDR3 loop is CASRPGSGNVNEQFF. As DNA, the CDR3 is TGTGCCAGCAGACCGGGTAGCGGGAATGTCAATGAGCAGTTCTTC.

The chain recombines TRBV5-4 with TRBJ2-1; 7 bases are a match to TRBD2. V lost 0 bases, J lost 4 bases, and 7 bases stayed unmatched. This CDR3 spans 16 amino acids. Germline CDR1 reads SGHNT; CDR2 reads YYREEE (reference sequence). The CDR3, as DNA: TGTGCCAGCAGCTTGGCCGCGGGAGCCCGATACAATGAGCAGTTCTTC. Amino acid sequence: CASSLAAGARYNEQFF.

The chain has TRBV18 and TRBJ2-5, with a tentative D call TRBD1 (6 bases). Looked up from germline, CDR1 is KGHSH and CDR2 is LQKENI. This CDR3 contains 15 residues. V was pared by 3 bases and J by 5 bases, with 16 bases between. The CDR3 reads CASSPIRQVGETQYF. DNA for the CDR3: TGTGCCAGCTCACCGATTAGACAGGTTGGCGAGACCCAGTACTTC.

This chain joins TRBV6-1 and TRBJ2-2; no definite D call. V lost 3 bases, J lost 6 bases, and 8 bases lay in between. CDR1 MNHNS and CDR2 SASEGT come from the germline V gene. This CDR3 has 13 residues. This chain's CDR3 is CASSEIGAGELFF. In nucleotides, the CDR3 is TGTGCCAGCAGTGAGATTGGCGCCGGGGAGCTGTTTTTT.

The V call is TRBV7-9, the J call TRBJ1-6; TRBD1 aligns across 9 bases. Trimming removed 3 bases from V and 6 bases from J; junction bases left unmatched: 3. The CDR3 runs to 15 residues. Germline V CDR1 and CDR2: SEHNR, FQNEAQ (reference sequence). CDR3 nucleotides: TGTGCCAGCAGCTTGGGGGACAGGGCTAATTCACCCCTCCACTTT. Amino acid sequence: CASSLGDRANSPLHF.

The rearrangement links TRBV27 to TRBJ2-1; maybe TRBD2 (6 bases). CDR3 length: 15 amino acids. V was trimmed by 4 bases and J by 1 base, leaving 11 bases between them. CDR1 is MNHEY and CDR2 is SMNVEV in the germline V gene (reference sequence). CDR3: CASSSGGLSYNEQFF. The DNA of the CDR3 is TGTGCCAGCAGTTCTGGCGGACTATCCTACAATGAGCAGTTCTTC.